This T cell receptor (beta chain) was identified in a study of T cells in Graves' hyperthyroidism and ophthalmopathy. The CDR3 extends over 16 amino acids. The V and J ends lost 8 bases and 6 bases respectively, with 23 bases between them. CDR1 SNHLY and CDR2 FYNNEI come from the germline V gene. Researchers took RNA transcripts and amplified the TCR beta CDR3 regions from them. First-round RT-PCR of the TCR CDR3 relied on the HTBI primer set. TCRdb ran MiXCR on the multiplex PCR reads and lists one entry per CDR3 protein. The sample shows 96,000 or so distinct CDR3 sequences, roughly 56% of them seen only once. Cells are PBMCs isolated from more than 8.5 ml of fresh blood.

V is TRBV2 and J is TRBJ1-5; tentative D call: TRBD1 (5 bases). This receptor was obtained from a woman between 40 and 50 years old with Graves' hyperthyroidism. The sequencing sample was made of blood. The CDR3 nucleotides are TGTGCCAGCTACGAGGTGCGTGGTCCAGGGAGTCAGCCCCAGCATTTT. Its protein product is CASYEVRGPGSQPQHF.